Included here is one T cell receptor beta chain sequence, with context. Its antigen is unknown. Germline and genes: mouse. The sequence runs out 1 residue before the end of the CDR3; the remainder is reconstructed from the germline J gene. This entry comes from a study of tissue T cells after allogeneic stem cell transplantation. General observations from the study: Tissue-detected TCR repertoire was only partly captured by blood and spleen T cells. Motif-based clustering found tissue-specific repertoire signatures shared across patients, though few clones were shared.

The time point here: mouse harvest day 14 after allogeneic transplant. Each mouse received 10^7 T-cell-depleted marrow cells plus 10^6 splenic CD5+ T cells by tail vein. Assay used: immunoSEQ multiplex PCR; TCRdb lists only in-frame clones, some missing. Of about 8,800 clones in the sample, under 40% were seen once. CDR3 length equals 14 residues. Trimming cost V 4 bases and J 0 bases, with 8 bases left between them. Per the germline V gene, CDR1 is LGHNA and CDR2 is YNLKQL (reference sequence). The chain links TRBV5 to TRBJ2-3; unclear D gene. Sequences were obtained from skin. The receptor comes from a female BALB/c mouse given C57BL/6 T cells with graft-versus-host disease after an allogeneic hematopoietic cell transplant. CDR3 amino acids: CASSRDTSAETLYF. The CDR3 bases that were read are TGTGCCAGCAGCCGAGACACTAGTGCAGAAACGCTGTAT.